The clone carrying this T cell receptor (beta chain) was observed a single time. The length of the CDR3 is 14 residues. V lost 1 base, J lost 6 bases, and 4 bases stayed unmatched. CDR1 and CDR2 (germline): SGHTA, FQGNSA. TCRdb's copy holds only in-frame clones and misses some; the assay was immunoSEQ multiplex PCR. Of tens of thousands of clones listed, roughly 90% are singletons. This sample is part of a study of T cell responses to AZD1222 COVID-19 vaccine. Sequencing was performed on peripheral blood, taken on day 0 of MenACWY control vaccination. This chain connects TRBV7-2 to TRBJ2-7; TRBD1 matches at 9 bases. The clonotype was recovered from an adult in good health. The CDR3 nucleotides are TGTGCCAGCAGCTTAGGACAGGGGGGGCTCGAGCAGTACTTC. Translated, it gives CASSLGQGGLEQYF.